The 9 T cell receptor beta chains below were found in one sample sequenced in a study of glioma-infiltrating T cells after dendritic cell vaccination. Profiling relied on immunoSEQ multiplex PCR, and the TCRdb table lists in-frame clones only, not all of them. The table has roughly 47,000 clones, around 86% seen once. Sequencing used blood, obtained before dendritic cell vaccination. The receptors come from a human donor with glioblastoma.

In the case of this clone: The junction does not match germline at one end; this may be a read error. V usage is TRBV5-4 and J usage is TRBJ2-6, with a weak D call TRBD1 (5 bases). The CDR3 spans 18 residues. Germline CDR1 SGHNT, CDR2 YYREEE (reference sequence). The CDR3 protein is CASSHGASGISGANVLTF. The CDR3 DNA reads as TGCGCCAGCAGCCATGGCGCATCAGGGATCTCTGGGGCCAACGTCCTGACTTTC.

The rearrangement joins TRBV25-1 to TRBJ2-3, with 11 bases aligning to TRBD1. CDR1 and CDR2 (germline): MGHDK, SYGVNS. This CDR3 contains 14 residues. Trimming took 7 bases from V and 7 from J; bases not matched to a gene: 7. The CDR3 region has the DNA TGTGCCAGCAATCCCGGACAGGGGGCATATACGCAGTATTTT. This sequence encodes CASNPGQGAYTQYF.

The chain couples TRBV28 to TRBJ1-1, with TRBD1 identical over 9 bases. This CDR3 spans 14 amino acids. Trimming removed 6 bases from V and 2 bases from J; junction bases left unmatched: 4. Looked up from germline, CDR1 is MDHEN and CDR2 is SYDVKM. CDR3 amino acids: CASSLTGGNTEAFF. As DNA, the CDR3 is TGTGCCAGCAGCTTGACAGGGGGTAACACTGAAGCTTTCTTT.

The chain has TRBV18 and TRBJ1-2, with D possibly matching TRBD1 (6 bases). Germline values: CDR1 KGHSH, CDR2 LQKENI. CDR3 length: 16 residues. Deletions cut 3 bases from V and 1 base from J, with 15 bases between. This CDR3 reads CASSPLDRANNYGYTF. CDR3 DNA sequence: TGTGCCAGCTCACCCCTGGACAGAGCTAATAACTATGGCTACACCTTC.

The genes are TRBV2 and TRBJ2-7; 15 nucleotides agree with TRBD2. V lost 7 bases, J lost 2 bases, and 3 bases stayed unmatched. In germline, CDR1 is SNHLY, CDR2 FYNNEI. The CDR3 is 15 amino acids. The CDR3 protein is CASKGLAGGPYEQYF. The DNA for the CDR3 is TGTGCCAGCAAAGGACTAGCGGGAGGGCCCTACGAGCAGTACTTC.

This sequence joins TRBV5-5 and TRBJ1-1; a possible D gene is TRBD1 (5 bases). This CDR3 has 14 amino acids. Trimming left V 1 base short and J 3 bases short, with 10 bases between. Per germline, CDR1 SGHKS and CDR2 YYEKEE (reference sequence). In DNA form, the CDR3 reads TGTGCCAGCAGCTTGAGGGGCGGTGACACTGAAGCTTTCTTT. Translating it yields CASSLRGGDTEAFF.

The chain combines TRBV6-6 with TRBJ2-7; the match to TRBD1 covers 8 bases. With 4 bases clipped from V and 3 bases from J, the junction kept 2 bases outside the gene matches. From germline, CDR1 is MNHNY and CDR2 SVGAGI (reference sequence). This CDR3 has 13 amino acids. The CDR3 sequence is CASSLGQVYEQYF. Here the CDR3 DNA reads TGTGCCAGCAGTTTGGGACAGGTCTACGAGCAGTACTTC.

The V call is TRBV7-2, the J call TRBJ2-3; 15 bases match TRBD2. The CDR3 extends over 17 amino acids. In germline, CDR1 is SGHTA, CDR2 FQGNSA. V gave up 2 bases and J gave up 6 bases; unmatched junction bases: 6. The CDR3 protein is CASSLRGTSGRSDTQYF. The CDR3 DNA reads TGTGCCAGCAGCTTACGAGGGACTAGCGGGAGGTCGGATACGCAGTATTTT.

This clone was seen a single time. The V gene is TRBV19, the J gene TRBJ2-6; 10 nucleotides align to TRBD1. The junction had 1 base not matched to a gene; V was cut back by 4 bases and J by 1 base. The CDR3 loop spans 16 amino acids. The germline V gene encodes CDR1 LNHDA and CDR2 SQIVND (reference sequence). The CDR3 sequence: CASSTGQGSGANVLTF. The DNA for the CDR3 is TGTGCCAGTAGTACGGGACAGGGGTCTGGGGCCAACGTCCTGACTTTC.